This TCR beta chain was sequenced during a study of control samples from healthy donors and cancer patients. As for this clone: One end of the junction varies from germline; a read error may be responsible.

The length of the CDR3 is 12 residues. CDR1 and CDR2 from the germline V gene are LNHDA and SQIVND (reference sequence). Libraries were prepared by immunoSEQ multiplex PCR; TCRdb keeps only in-frame clonotypes and omits some of them. The table has some 80,000 clones, roughly nine tenths seen once. The chain joins TRBV19 to TRBJ1-5; TRBD1 might be the D (5 bases). Sequencing was carried out using blood. The receptor comes from a man aged 50 or older in good health. DNA of the CDR3: TGTGCCAGTAGTTATGGGACCCTAATGGTCTATTTT. This codes for CASSYGTLMVYF. The full variable domain, rest sourced from reference TRBV19 and TRBJ1-5, is DGGITQSPKYLFRKEGQNVTLSCEQNLNHDAMYWYRQDPGQGLRLIYYSQIVNDFQKGDIAEGYSVSREKKESFPLTVTSAQKNPTAFYLCASSYGTLMVYFGDGTRLSIL.